This TCR beta chain was observed in a study of control samples from healthy donors and cancer patients. Germline assignment: CDR1 LGHDT and CDR2 YNNKEL (reference sequence). This CDR3 is built from 15 residues. Trimming at V came to 4 bases and at J to 3 bases, leaving 3 bases not matched to a gene. Data came from immunoSEQ multiplex PCR; TCRdb stores just in-frame clones and leaves some out. The table includes 150,000 to 200,000 clones, 91% detected once. The chain links TRBV3-1 (or the pseudogene TRBV3-2) to TRBJ2-3; 11 nucleotides align to TRBD2. The sequencing input was blood. The receptor comes from a woman between 40 and 55 years old in good health. The CDR3 DNA reads TGTGCCAGCAGCCCGACTAGCGGGACAACAGATACGCAGTATTTT. It is translated as CASSPTSGTTDTQYF.